This T cell receptor beta chain was sequenced in a study of naive and memory T cell subsets. After the first PCR, alpha and beta chain libraries were processed separately. General study results and limits: Over 85% of naive TCR sequences appeared only once after error correction, unlike memory subsets. Clonotypes are single alpha or beta chains, not paired receptors. There was no ground truth to check naive and memory subset results.

The beta constant-region primer was an equimolar mix of two oligonucleotides covering TRBC1 and TRBC2. Ligated cDNA was amplified by four rounds of PCR with nested alpha and beta constant-region primers and SP2. Each CDR3 protein gets one entry after TCRdb re-called the UMI-ligation and nested PCR reads with MiXCR. The table lists 7,900 or so distinct CDR3 sequences, about 30% of them singletons. This clonotype was recorded many times. Its antigen remains unknown. This may stem from a read error, because a much larger clone lies one nucleotide away. This CDR3 comprises 14 residues. Trimming cost V 6 bases and J 0 bases, with 15 bases left between them. From germline, CDR1 is DFQATT and CDR2 SNEGSKA (reference sequence).

The V call is TRBV20-1, the J call TRBJ2-7; TRBD1 might be the D (5 bases). The sample taken for sequencing was CD8+ TEMRA cells from blood. Regarding subset: effector memory re-expressing CD45RA, CD45RA+ CD27-. The sequence derives from a human donor in good health. The CDR3: CSATRVSRSYEQYF. CDR3 coding DNA: TGCAGTGCAACCAGGGTTTCGCGCTCCTACGAGCAGTACTTC.